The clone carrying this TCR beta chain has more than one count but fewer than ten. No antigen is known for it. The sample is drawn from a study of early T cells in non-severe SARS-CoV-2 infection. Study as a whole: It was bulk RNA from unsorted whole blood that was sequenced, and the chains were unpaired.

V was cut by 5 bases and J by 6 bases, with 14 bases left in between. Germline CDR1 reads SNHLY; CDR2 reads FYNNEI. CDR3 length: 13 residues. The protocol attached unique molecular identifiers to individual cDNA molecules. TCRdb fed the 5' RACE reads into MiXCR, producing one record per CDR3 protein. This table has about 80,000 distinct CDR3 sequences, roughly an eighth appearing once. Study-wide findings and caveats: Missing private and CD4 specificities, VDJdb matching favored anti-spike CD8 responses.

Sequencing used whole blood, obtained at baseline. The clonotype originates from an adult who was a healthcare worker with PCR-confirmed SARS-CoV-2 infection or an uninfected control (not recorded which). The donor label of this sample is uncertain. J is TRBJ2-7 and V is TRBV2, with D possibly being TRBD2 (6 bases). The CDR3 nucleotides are TGTGCCAGCAGTCGGGGCGGGACGGGCGAGCAGTACTTC. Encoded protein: CASSRGGTGEQYF.